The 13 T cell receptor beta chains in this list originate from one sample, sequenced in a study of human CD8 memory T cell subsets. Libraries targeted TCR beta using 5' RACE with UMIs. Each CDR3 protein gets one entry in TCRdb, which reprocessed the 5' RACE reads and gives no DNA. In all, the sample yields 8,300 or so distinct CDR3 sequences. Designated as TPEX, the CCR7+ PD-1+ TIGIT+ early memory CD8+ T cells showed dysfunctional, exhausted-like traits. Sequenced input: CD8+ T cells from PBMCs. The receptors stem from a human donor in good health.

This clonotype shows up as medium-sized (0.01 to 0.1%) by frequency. CDR3 in amino acids: CASSHGGGEQFF. J is TRBJ2-1 and V is TRBV7-3; TCRdb's D call, TRBD2, is unchecked because there is no DNA. There are 12 residues in the CDR3. Germline values: CDR1 SGHTA, CDR2 FQGTGA.

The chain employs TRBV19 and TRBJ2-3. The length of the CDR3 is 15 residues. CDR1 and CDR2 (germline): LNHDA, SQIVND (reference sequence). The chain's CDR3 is CASSIYRASTDTQYF.

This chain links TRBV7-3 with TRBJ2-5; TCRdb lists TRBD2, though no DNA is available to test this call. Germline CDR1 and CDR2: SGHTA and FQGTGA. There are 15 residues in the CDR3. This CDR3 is CASSVTSGGQETQYF.

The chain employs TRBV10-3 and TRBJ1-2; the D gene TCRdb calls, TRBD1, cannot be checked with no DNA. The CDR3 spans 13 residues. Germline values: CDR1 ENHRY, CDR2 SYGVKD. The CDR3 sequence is CATSRTGGEGYTF.

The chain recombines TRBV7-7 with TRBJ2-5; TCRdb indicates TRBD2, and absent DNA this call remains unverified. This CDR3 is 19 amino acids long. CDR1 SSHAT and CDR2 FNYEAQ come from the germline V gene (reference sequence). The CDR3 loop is CASSLSLTGREKGYETQYF.

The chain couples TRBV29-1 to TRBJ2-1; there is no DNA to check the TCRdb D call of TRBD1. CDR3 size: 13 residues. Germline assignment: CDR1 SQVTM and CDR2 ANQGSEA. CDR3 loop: CSVGVGDYDEQFF.

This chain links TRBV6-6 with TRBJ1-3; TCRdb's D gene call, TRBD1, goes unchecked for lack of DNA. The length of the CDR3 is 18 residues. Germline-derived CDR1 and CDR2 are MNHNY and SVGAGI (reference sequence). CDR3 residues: CASSYALDRGALGNTIYF.

The CDR3 region is CASSKLAVSYEQYF. The J gene is TRBJ2-7, the V gene TRBV3-1; there is no DNA to check the TCRdb D call of TRBD2. The CDR3 runs 14 residues. Germline V CDR1 and CDR2: LGHDT, YNNKEL (reference sequence).

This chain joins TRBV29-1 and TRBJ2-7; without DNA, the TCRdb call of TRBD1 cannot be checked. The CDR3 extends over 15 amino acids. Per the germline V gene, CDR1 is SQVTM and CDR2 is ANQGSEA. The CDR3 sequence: CSVSRQINFSYEQYF.

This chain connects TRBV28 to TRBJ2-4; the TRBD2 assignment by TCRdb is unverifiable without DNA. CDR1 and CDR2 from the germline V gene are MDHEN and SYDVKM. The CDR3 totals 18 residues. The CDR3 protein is CASSATSGRALAKNIQYF. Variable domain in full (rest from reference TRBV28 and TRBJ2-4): DVKVTQSSRYLVKRTGEKVFLECVQDMDHENMFWYRQDPGLGLRLIYFSYDVKMKEKGDIPEGYSVSREKKERFSLILESASTNQTSMYLCASSATSGRALAKNIQYFGAGTRLSVL.

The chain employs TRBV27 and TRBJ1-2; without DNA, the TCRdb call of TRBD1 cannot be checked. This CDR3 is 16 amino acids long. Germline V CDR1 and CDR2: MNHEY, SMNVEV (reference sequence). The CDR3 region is CASSTLLGGDNYGYTF.

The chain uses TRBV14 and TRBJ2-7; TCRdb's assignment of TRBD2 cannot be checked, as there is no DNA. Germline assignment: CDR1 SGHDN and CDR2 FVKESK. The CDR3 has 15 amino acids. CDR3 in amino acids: CASSPTSGRHYEQYF.

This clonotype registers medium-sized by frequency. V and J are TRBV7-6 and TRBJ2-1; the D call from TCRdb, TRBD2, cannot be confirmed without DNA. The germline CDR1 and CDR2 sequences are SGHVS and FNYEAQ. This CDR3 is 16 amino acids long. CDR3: CASSPHASGGAGEQFF.